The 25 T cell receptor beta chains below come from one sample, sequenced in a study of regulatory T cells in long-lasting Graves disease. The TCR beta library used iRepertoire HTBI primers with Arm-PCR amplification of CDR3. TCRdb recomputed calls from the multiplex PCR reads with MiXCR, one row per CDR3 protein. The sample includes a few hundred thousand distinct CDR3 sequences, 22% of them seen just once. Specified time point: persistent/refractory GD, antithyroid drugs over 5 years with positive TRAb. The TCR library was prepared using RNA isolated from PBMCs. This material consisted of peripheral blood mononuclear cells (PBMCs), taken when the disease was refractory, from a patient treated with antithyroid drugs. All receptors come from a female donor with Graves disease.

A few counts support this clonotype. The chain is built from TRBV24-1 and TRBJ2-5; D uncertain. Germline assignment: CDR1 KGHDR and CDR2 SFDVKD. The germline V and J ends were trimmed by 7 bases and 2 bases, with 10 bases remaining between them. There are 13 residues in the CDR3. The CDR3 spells CATSPEYQETQYF. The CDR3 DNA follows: TGTGCCACCAGCCCAGAGTATCAAGAGACCCAGTACTTC.

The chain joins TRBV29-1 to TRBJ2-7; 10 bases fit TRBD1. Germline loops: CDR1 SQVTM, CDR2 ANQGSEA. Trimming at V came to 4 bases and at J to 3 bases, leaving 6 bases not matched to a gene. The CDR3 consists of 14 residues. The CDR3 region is CSVVTGTGDYEQYF. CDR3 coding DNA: TGCAGCGTTGTAACCGGGACAGGGGACTACGAGCAGTACTTC.

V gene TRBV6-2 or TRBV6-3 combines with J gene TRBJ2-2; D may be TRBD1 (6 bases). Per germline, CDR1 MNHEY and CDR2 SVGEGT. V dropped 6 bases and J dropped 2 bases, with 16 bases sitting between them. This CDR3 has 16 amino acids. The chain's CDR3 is CASRSYRVINTGELFF. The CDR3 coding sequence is TGTGCCAGCAGATCCTACAGGGTGATTAACACCGGGGAGCTGTTTTTT.

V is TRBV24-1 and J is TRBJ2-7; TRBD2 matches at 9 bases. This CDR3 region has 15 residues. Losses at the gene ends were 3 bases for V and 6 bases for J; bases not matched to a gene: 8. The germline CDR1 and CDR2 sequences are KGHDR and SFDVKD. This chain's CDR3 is CATSDGGREGLEQYF. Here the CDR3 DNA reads TGTGCCACCAGTGATGGCGGGCGGGAGGGCCTCGAGCAGTACTTC.

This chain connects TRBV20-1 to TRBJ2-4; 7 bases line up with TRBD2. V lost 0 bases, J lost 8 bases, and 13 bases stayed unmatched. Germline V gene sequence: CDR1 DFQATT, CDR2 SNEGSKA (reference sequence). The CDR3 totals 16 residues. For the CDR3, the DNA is TGCAGTGCTAGAGATTGGGAGGGAGGGCCTCAGTACATTCAGTACTTC. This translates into CSARDWEGGPQYIQYF.

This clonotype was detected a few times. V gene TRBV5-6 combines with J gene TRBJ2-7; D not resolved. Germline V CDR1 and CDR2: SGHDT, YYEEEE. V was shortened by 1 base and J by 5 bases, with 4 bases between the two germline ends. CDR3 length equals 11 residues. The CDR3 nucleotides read TGTGCCAGCAGCTTGACCGACGAGCAGTACTTC. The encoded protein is CASSLTDEQYF.

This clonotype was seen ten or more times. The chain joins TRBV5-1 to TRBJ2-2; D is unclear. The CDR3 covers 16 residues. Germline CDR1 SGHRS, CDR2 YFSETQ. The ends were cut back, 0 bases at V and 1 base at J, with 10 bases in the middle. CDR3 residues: CASSLGAGLNTGELFF. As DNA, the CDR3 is TGCGCCAGCAGCTTGGGTGCTGGGTTGAACACCGGGGAGCTGTTTTTT.

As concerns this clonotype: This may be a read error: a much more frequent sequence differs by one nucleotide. CDR3 bases: TGTGTCAGCAGCGAGCGACAGGCCCTAAACTATGGCTACACCTTC. This sequence encodes CVSSERQALNYGYTF. The chain joins TRBV11-2 to TRBJ1-2; possible D gene TRBD1, 6 bases. Germline assignment: CDR1 SGHAT and CDR2 FQNNGV. The CDR3 loop spans 15 amino acids.

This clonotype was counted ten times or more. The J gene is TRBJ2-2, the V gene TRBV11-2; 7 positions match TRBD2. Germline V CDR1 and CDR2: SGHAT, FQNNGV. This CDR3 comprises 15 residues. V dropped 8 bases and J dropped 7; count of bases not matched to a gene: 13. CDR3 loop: CASRPSGVWHGELFF. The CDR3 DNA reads TGTGCCAGCCGACCAAGCGGGGTGTGGCACGGGGAGCTGTTTTTT.

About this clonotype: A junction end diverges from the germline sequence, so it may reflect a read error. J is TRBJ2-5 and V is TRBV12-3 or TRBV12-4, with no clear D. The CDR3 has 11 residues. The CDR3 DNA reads TGTGCCGGCAGTTTACAGGAGACCCAGTACTTC. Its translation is CAGSLQETQYF.

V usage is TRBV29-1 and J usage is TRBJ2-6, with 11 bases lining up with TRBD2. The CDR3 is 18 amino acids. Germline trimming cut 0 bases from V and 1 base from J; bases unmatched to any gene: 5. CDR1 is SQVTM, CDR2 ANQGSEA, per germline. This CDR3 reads CSVEEWSSGRSGANVLTF. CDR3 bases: TGCAGCGTTGAAGAGTGGTCTAGCGGGAGGTCTGGGGCCAACGTCCTGACTTTC.

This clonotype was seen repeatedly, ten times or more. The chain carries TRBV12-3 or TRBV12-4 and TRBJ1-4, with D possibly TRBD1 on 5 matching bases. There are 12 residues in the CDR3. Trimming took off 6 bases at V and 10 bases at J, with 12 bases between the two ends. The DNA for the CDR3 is TGTGCCAGCAGCCACGGGACGGCAAAACTGTTTTTT. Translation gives CASSHGTAKLFF.

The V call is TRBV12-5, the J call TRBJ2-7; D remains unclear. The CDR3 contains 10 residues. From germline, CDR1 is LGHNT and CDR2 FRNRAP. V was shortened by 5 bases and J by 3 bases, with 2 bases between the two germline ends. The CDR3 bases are TGTGCTAGTGGTCTCTACGAGCAGTACTTC. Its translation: CASGLYEQYF.

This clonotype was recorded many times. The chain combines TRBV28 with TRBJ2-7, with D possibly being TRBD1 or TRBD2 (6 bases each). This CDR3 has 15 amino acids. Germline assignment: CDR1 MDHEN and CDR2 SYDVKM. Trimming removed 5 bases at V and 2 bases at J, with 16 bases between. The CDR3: CASSPPTGAPYEQYF. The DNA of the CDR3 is TGTGCCAGCAGTCCCCCCACGGGGGCCCCCTACGAGCAGTACTTC.

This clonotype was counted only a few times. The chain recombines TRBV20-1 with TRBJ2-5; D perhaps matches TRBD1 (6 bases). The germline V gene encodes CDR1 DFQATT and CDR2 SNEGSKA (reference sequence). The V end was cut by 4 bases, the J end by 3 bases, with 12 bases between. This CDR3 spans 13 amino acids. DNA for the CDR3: TGCAGTGCTACCGGACAGACGGAAGAGACCCAGTACTTC. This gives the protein CSATGQTEETQYF.

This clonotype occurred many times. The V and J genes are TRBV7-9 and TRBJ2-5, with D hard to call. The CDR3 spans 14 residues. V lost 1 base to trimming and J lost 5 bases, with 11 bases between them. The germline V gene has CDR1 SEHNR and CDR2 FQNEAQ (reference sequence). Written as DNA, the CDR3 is TGTGCCAGCAGCTTAGGCGGTCTGAGGGAGACCCAGTACTTC. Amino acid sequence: CASSLGGLRETQYF.

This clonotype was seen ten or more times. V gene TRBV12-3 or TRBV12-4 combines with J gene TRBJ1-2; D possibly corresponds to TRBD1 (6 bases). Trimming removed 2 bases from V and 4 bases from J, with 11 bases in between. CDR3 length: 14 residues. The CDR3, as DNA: TGTGCCAGCAGTTTAAACAGGGCCCTCTATGGCTACACCTTC. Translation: CASSLNRALYGYTF.

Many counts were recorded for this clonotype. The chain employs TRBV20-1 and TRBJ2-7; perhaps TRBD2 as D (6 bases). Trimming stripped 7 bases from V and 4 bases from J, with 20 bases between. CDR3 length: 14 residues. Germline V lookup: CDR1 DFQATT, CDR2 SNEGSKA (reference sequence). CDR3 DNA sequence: TGCAGTGTAATTGGGAGGACTGATTTATACGAGCAGTACTTC. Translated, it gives CSVIGRTDLYEQYF.

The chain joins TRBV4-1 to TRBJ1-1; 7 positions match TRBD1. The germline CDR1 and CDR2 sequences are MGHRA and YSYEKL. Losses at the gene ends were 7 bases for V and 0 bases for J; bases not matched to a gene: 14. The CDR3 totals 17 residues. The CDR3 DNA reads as TGCGCCAGCACCGGGACAGCGACCCTTGGAATGAACACTGAAGCTTTCTTT. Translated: CASTGTATLGMNTEAFF.

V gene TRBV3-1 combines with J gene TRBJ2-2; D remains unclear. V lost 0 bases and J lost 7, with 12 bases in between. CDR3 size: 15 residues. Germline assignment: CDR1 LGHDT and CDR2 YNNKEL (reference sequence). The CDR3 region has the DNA TGTGCCAGCAGCCAAGATGGGATTCGGGTCGGGGAGCTGTTTTTT. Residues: CASSQDGIRVGELFF.

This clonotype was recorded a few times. The CDR3 nucleotides are TGTGCCACCAGCGGAGGGACTAGCGCACAGGAGACCCAGTACTTC. Translating it yields CATSGGTSAQETQYF. The chain carries TRBV15 and TRBJ2-5; 10 bases are a match to TRBD2. This CDR3 has 15 amino acids. V was pared by 5 bases and J by 5 bases, with 8 bases of the junction left unmatched. CDR1 and CDR2 (germline): LNHNV, YYDKDF (reference sequence).

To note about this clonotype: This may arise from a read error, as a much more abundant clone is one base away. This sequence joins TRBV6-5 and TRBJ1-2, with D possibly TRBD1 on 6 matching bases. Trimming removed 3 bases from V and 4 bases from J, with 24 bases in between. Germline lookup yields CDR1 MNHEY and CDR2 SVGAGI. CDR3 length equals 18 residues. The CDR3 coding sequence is TGTGCCAGCAGTTATAGTTTCGGTTTTTCGCGGGGGGCCTATGGCTACACCTTC. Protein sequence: CASSYSFGFSRGAYGYTF.

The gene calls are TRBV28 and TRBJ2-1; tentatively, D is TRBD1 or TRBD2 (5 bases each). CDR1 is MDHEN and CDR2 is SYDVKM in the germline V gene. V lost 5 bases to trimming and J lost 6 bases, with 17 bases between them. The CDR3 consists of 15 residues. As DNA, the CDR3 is TGTGCCAGCAGTCGTATTCACCGGGACCTCAATGAGCAGTTCTTC. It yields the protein CASSRIHRDLNEQFF.

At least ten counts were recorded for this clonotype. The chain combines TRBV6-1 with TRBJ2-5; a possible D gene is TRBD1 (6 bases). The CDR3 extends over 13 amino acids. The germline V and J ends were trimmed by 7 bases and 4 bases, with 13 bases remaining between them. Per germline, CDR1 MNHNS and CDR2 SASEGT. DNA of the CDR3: TGTGCCAGCACCGGACAGTTGGGAGAGACCCAGTACTTC. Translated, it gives CASTGQLGETQYF.

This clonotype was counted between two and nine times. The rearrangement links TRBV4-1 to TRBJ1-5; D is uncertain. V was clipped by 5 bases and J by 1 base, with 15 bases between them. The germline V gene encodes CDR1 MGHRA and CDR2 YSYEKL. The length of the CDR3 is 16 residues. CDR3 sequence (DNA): TGCGCCAGCAGCTCTCGATTTATTAGGAGCAATCAGCCCCAGCATTTT. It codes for CASSSRFIRSNQPQHF.